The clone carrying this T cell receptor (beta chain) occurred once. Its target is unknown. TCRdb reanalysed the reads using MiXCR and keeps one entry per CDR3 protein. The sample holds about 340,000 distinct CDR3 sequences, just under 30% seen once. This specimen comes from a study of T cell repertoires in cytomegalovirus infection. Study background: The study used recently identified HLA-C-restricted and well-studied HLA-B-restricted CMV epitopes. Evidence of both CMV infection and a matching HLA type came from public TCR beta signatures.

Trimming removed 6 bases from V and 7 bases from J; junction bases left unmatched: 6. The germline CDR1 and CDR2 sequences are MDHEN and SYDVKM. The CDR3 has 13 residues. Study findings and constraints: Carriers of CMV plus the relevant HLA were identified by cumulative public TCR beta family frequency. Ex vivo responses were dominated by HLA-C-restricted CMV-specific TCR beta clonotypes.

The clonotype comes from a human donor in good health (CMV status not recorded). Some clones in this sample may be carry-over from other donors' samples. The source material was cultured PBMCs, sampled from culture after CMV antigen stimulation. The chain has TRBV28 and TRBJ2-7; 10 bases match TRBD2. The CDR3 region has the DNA TGTGCCAGCAGGCTAGCGGGAGCAGGAGAGCAGTACTTC. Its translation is CASRLAGAGEQYF. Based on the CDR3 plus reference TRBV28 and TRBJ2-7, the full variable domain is DVKVTQSSRYLVKRTGEKVFLECVQDMDHENMFWYRQDPGLGLRLIYFSYDVKMKEKGDIPEGYSVSREKKERFSLILESASTNQTSMYLCASRLAGAGEQYFGPGTRLTVT.